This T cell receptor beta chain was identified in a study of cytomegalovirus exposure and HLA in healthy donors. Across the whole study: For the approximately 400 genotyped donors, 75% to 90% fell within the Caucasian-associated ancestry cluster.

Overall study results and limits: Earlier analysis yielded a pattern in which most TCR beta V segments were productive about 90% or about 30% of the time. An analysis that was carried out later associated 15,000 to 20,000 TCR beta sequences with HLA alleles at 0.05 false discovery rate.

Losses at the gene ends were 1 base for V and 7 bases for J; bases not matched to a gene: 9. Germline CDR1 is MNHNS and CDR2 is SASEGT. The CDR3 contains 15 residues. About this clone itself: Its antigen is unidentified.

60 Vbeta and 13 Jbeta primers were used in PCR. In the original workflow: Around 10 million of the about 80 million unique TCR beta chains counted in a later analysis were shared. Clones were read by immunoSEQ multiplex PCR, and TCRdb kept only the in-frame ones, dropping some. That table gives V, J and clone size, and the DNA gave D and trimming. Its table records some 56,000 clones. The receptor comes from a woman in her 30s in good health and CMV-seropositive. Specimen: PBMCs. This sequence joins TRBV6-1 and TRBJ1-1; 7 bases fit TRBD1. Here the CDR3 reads CASSEGIPGQIEAFF. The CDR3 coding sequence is TGTGCCAGCAGTGAAGGGATACCGGGACAGATTGAAGCTTTCTTT.